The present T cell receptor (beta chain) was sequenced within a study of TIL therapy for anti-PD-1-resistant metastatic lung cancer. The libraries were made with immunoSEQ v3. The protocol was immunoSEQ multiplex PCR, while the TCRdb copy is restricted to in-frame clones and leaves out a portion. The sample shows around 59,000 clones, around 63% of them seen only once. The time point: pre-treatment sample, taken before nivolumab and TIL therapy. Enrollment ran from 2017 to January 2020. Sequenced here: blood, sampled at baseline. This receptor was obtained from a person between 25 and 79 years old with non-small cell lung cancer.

In DNA form, the CDR3 reads TGTGCCTGGAGTGTTGTGGCGGAAAAACTGTTTTTT. It encodes CAWSVVAEKLFF. This sequence joins TRBV30 and TRBJ1-4; D call uncertain. The CDR3 has 12 residues. Germline-derived CDR1 and CDR2 are GTSNPN and SVGIG (reference sequence). V was clipped by 0 bases and J by 8 bases, with 7 bases between them.